The 29 T cell receptor beta chains in this list originate from one sample, sequenced in a study of vaccination and CD4 T cells after COVID-19. Cultured CD4+ T-cell DNA underwent Oncomine TCR Beta short-read sequencing. MiXCR, run by TCRdb on the PCR reads, gives a single entry per CDR3 protein. This table holds approximately 12,000 distinct CDR3 sequences, around 50% found once. These TCRs' antigens remain unknown. Regarding treatment: approximately nine-day PBMC culture with coronavirus spike peptide pools or control peptides (ViraFEST assay). The sequencing sample was made of CD4+ T cells from blood, cultured in vitro. The receptors stem from a human donor who had recovered from COVID-19.

This chain connects TRBV28 to TRBJ1-3, with a weak D call TRBD1 (6 bases). Germline values: CDR1 MDHEN, CDR2 SYDVKM. Trimming pared 7 bases from V and 5 bases from J, leaving 12 bases between. The CDR3 has 13 amino acids. CDR3: CASKDSPRNTIYF. CDR3 DNA: TGTGCCAGCAAGGACAGTCCTCGAAACACCATATATTTT.

The V and J genes are TRBV7-2 and TRBJ2-7; D is uncertain. The CDR3 length is 13 residues. V lost 3 bases and J lost 0, with 6 bases in between. Per the germline V gene, CDR1 is SGHTA and CDR2 is FQGNSA. This chain's CDR3 is CASSFTISYEQYF. The CDR3, as DNA: TGTGCCAGCAGCTTCACAATCTCCTACGAGCAGTACTTC.

The CDR3 spells CASSGRDGGLRYTF. As DNA, the CDR3 is TGTGCCAGCAGCGGCCGGGACGGCGGGCTACGCTACACCTTC. The V gene is TRBV5-6, the J gene TRBJ1-2; maybe TRBD1 (5 bases). The CDR3 has 14 amino acids. Germline CDR1 SGHDT, CDR2 YYEEEE. Trimming removed 4 bases at V and 9 bases at J, with 19 bases between. Combining the CDR3 with reference TRBV5-6 and TRBJ1-2 gives the whole variable domain DAGVTQSPTHLIKTRGQQVTLRCSPKSGHDTVSWYQQALGQGPQFIFQYYEEEERQRGNFPDRFSGHQFPNYSSELNVNALLLGDSALYLCASSGRDGGLRYTFGSGTRLTVV.

This sequence joins TRBV7-2 and TRBJ2-1; TRBD1 might be the D (6 bases). The CDR3 is made up of 14 amino acids. V dropped 2 bases and J dropped 9 bases, with 14 bases sitting between them. CDR1 and CDR2 (germline): SGHTA, FQGNSA. CDR3: CASSLTRDKSEQFF. The CDR3 nucleotides read TGTGCCAGCAGCTTAACTAGGGACAAGAGTGAGCAGTTCTTC. Together with reference TRBV7-2 and TRBJ2-1, the CDR3 gives the full variable domain: GAGVSQSPSNKVTEKGKDVELRCDPISGHTALYWYRQSLGQGLEFLIYFQGNSAPDKSGLPSDRFSAERTGGSVSTLTIQRTQQEDSAVYLCASSLTRDKSEQFFGPGTRLTVL.

In this sample, this clonotype turned up a few times. This chain connects TRBV25-1 to TRBJ2-5, with D possibly TRBD1 on 6 matching bases. V lost 5 bases, J lost 0 bases, and 10 bases lay in between. CDR1 and CDR2 (germline): MGHDK, SYGVNS. The CDR3 contains 14 residues. The CDR3 DNA reads as TGTGCCAGCAGTTTACACAGGGACCAAGAGACCCAGTACTTC. Translated, it gives CASSLHRDQETQYF. The whole variable domain, filled in from reference TRBV25-1 and TRBJ2-5, reads EADIYQTPRYLVIGTGKKITLECSQTMGHDKMYWYQQDPGMELHLIHYSYGVNSTEKGDLSSESTVSRIRTEHFPLTLESARPSHTSQYLCASSLHRDQETQYFGPGTRLLVL.

This clonotype was counted a few times. The V gene is TRBV7-2, the J gene TRBJ1-5, with 8 bases identical to TRBD1. CDR1 is SGHTA, CDR2 FQGNSA, per germline. The CDR3 covers 13 residues. J lost 7 bases, V lost 4 bases, and 3 bases had no gene match. As DNA, the CDR3 is TGTGCCAGCAGCTCAGGGGGCTGGCAGCCCCAGCATTTT. It encodes CASSSGGWQPQHF.

The chain links TRBV6-1 to TRBJ2-2; D uncertain. The V end lost 7 bases, the J end lost 1 base, and 13 bases lay between the germline ends. Germline CDR1 is MNHNS and CDR2 is SASEGT. The length of the CDR3 is 15 residues. For the CDR3, the DNA is TGTGCCAGCAAAGAGTACCTAGGGAACACCGGGGAGCTGTTTTTT. It yields the protein CASKEYLGNTGELFF.

The chain has TRBV20-1 and TRBJ1-5; the D is unclear. V was cut by 4 bases and J by 1 base, with 11 bases left in between. This CDR3 region has 14 residues. Germline V gene sequence: CDR1 DFQATT, CDR2 SNEGSKA (reference sequence). The CDR3 DNA is TGCAGTGCTACGGCAGAAACAAGCAATCAGCCCCAGCATTTT. It codes for CSATAETSNQPQHF.

This chain's CDR3 is CASSYSRQAPYEQYF. The CDR3, as DNA: TGTGCCAGCAGTTACTCGCGACAGGCCCCCTACGAGCAGTACTTC. The chain combines TRBV6-5 with TRBJ2-7; weak D call: TRBD1 (6 bases). The germline V and J ends were trimmed by 0 bases and 2 bases, with 11 bases remaining between them. Per the germline V gene, CDR1 is MNHEY and CDR2 is SVGAGI. The CDR3 loop spans 15 amino acids.

This chain uses TRBV6-1 with TRBJ2-1; TRBD2 aligns across 16 bases. This CDR3 region has 19 residues. The V segment lost 5 bases and the J segment 1 base; nucleotides outside the gene matches: 8. Germline CDR1 reads MNHNS; CDR2 reads SASEGT. CDR3 protein: CASSLGLAGGGRSYNEQFF. The CDR3 DNA reads as TGTGCCAGCAGTCTGGGACTAGCGGGAGGGGGACGGTCCTACAATGAGCAGTTCTTC.

This rearrangement joins TRBV30 to TRBJ1-1; 8 bases are shared with TRBD1. The J segment lost 10 bases and the V segment lost 1 base, leaving 14 bases of the junction unmatched. Germline loops: CDR1 GTSNPN, CDR2 SVGIG (reference sequence). The CDR3 runs 15 residues. The CDR3 loop is CAWSAPRTGRPRAFF. In nucleotides, the CDR3 is TGTGCCTGGAGTGCCCCTAGGACAGGGAGGCCACGAGCTTTCTTT.

The rearrangement uses TRBV10-2 and TRBJ2-3; 8 bases match TRBD2. Germline assignment: CDR1 WSHSY and CDR2 SAAADI. Trimming took 8 bases from V and 1 from J; bases not matched to a gene: 8. The CDR3 length is 15 residues. In DNA form, the CDR3 reads TGCGCCAGCCGTCGAACTAGCGGAGGCACAGATACGCAGTATTTT. It encodes CASRRTSGGTDTQYF.

The chain uses TRBV5-4 and TRBJ2-1; 9 bases match TRBD2. Germline lookup yields CDR1 SGHNT and CDR2 YYREEE (reference sequence). Losses at the gene ends were 4 bases for V and 6 bases for J; bases not matched to a gene: 2. The CDR3 extends over 13 amino acids. This CDR3 reads CASSTGLANEQFF. CDR3 coding DNA: TGTGCCAGCAGCACGGGACTAGCCAATGAGCAGTTCTTC.

The chain joins TRBV27 to TRBJ2-6; no clear D. CDR3 length: 15 residues. The V and J ends lost 3 bases and 0 bases respectively, with 6 bases between them. Per germline, CDR1 MNHEY and CDR2 SMNVEV (reference sequence). This CDR3 reads CASSLLYSGANVLTF. The CDR3 DNA follows: TGTGCCAGCAGTTTGCTGTACTCTGGGGCCAACGTCCTGACTTTC.

The chain employs TRBV20-1 and TRBJ1-1; D is possibly TRBD1 (6 bases). Between the trimmed V and J ends, which lost 5 bases and 1 base, there was a span of 14 bases. CDR1 and CDR2 (germline): DFQATT, SNEGSKA (reference sequence). The CDR3 runs to 14 residues. CDR3 DNA: TGCAGTGCTTCGACAGGTGGGACGAACACTGAAGCTTTCTTT. This translates into CSASTGGTNTEAFF.

With respect to this clonotype: The junction does not match germline at one end; this may be a read error. The J gene is TRBJ2-4, the V gene TRBV19; D may correspond to TRBD1 or TRBD2 (5 bases each). The CDR3 totals 15 residues. Germline V gene lookup returns CDR1 LNHDA and CDR2 SQIVND (reference sequence). CDR3 nucleotide sequence: TGTGCCAGTAGTGCCCGGGACGGCTCCAAAAACATTCAGCACTTC. The encoded protein is CASSARDGSKNIQHF. The variable domain in full, completed from reference TRBV19 and TRBJ2-4, reads DGGITQSPKYLFRKEGQNVTLSCEQNLNHDAMYWYRQDPGQGLRLIYYSQIVNDFQKGDIAEGYSVSREKKESFPLTVTSAQKNPTAFYLCASSARDGSKNIQHFGAGTRLSVL.

The chain has TRBV14 and TRBJ2-5, with 11 bases aligning to TRBD2. This CDR3 spans 15 amino acids. Per germline, CDR1 SGHDN and CDR2 FVKESK. V gave up 4 bases and J gave up 5 bases; unmatched junction bases: 6. DNA of the CDR3: TGTGCCAGCAGCCGATCACTAGCGGGAGAGGAGACCCAGTACTTC. Residues: CASSRSLAGEETQYF.

In its sample, this clonotype was seen once. The V call is TRBV7-9, the J call TRBJ2-3; 7 bases are shared with TRBD2. Germline trimming cut 3 bases from V and 4 bases from J; bases unmatched to any gene: 10. This CDR3 has 16 residues. CDR1 and CDR2 (germline): SEHNR, FQNEAQ (reference sequence). This CDR3 reads CASSLKGAGRADTQYF. Here the CDR3 DNA reads TGTGCCAGCAGCTTGAAGGGAGCGGGGAGAGCAGATACGCAGTATTTT.

The J gene is TRBJ1-5, the V gene TRBV9, with D unclear. CDR3 length equals 15 residues. Looked up from germline, CDR1 is SGDLS and CDR2 is YYNGEE. The ends were cut back, 0 bases at V and 4 bases at J, with 11 bases in the middle. In nucleotides, the CDR3 is TGTGCCAGCAGCGTAGGAGGTGGTAGGAATCAGCCCCAGCATTTT. It is translated as CASSVGGGRNQPQHF.

This clonotype was picked up a small number of times. The genes are TRBV7-2 and TRBJ2-3; 9 nucleotides align to TRBD1. This CDR3 spans 14 amino acids. Germline trimming cut 7 bases from V and 3 bases from J; bases unmatched to any gene: 5. Germline CDR1 reads SGHTA; CDR2 reads FQGNSA. In nucleotides, the CDR3 is TGTGCCAGCACCCCGGGACAGGGAACAGATACGCAGTATTTT. The encoded protein is CASTPGQGTDTQYF.

By share, this clonotype counts as large. This chain links TRBV6-2 or TRBV6-3 with TRBJ2-7; perhaps TRBD2 as D (6 bases). The J call may be in error: the DNA end matches TRBJ2-5 better. The CDR3 covers 14 residues. Germline CDR1 and CDR2: MNHEY and SVGEGT. CDR3 sequence reads: CASRGRWELETQYF. The CDR3 DNA sequence: TGTGCCAGCAGAGGGAGGTGGGAGTTGGAGACCCAGTACTTC.

The chain recombines TRBV11-3 with TRBJ2-2; either TRBD1 or TRBD2 may fit D (5 bases each). The CDR3 extends over 14 amino acids. Trimming left V 5 bases short and J 3 bases short, with 10 bases between. Germline CDR1 reads SGHNT; CDR2 reads YENEEA. CDR3 sequence reads: CASSRGTDTGELFF. In DNA, the CDR3 is TGTGCCAGCAGCCGAGGGACGGACACCGGGGAGCTGTTTTTT.

The chain is built from TRBV28 and TRBJ2-3; D is possibly TRBD2 (6 bases). The V gene lost 5 bases and the J gene lost 2 bases, with 14 bases spanning the gap. Per germline, CDR1 MDHEN and CDR2 SYDVKM. The CDR3 spans 15 residues. CDR3: CASSSTGTYTDTQYF. DNA for the CDR3: TGTGCCAGCAGTAGCACCGGGACTTACACAGATACGCAGTATTTT. Combining the CDR3 with reference TRBV28 and TRBJ2-3 gives the whole variable domain DVKVTQSSRYLVKRTGEKVFLECVQDMDHENMFWYRQDPGLGLRLIYFSYDVKMKEKGDIPEGYSVSREKKERFSLILESASTNQTSMYLCASSSTGTYTDTQYFGPGTRLTVL.

The chain links TRBV10-3 to TRBJ2-2; no definite D call. Germline V lookup: CDR1 ENHRY, CDR2 SYGVKD. The germline V and J ends were trimmed by 0 bases and 1 base, with 9 bases remaining between them. The CDR3 covers 16 residues. In nucleotides, the CDR3 is TGTGCCATCAGTGAGTCCCAGAACCTGAACACCGGGGAGCTGTTTTTT. Amino acids: CAISESQNLNTGELFF.

V usage is TRBV5-1 and J usage is TRBJ2-7; unclear D gene. Germline V gene data show CDR1 as SGHRS and CDR2 as YFSETQ. Between the trimmed V and J ends, which lost 0 bases and 7 bases, there was a span of 20 bases. There are 16 residues in the CDR3. The CDR3 sequence: CASSLGLPGVGGEQYF. In DNA form, the CDR3 reads TGCGCCAGCAGCTTGGGTCTCCCAGGCGTTGGTGGGGAGCAGTACTTC.

The rearrangement uses TRBV28 and TRBJ2-7; 9 nucleotides agree with TRBD1. Trimming removed 5 bases from V and 5 bases from J; junction bases left unmatched: 13. CDR1 and CDR2 (germline): MDHEN, SYDVKM. CDR3 length: 16 amino acids. For the CDR3, the DNA is TGTGCCAGCAGTCGCCTTCCGGGACAGGGTAAGCACGAGCAGTACTTC. Translation: CASSRLPGQGKHEQYF.

The chain has TRBV7-9 and TRBJ2-3; D not resolved. The CDR3 is 12 amino acids. Trimming took off 5 bases at V and 6 bases at J, with 9 bases between the two ends. The germline V gene encodes CDR1 SEHNR and CDR2 FQNEAQ (reference sequence). CDR3 bases: TGTGCCAGCAGCCCTCCGACCGATACGCAGTATTTT. This gives the protein CASSPPTDTQYF. The full variable domain, rest sourced from reference TRBV7-9 and TRBJ2-3, is DTGVSQNPRHKITKRGQNVTFRCDPISEHNRLYWYRQTLGQGPEFLTYFQNEAQLEKSRLLSDRFSAERPKGSFSTLEIQRTEQGDSAMYLCASSPPTDTQYFGPGTRLTVL.

The chain couples TRBV7-8 to TRBJ2-7; 9 bases match TRBD2. Per the germline V gene, CDR1 is SGHVS and CDR2 is FQNEAQ. J was trimmed by 7 bases and V by 5 bases; bases with no gene match: 12. The length of the CDR3 is 15 residues. CDR3 region: CASSLLPGLALEQYF. In DNA, the CDR3 is TGTGCCAGCAGCCTTCTACCGGGACTAGCCCTAGAGCAGTACTTC.

This clonotype was picked up a small number of times. V and J are TRBV20-1 and TRBJ1-1, with a possible D match to TRBD1 (6 bases). The V gene's germline CDR1 is DFQATT and CDR2 SNEGSKA (reference sequence). This CDR3 comprises 13 residues. Trimming removed 0 bases from V and 6 bases from J, with 11 bases in between. The CDR3 loop reads CSARDQGKAEAFF. CDR3 in DNA: TGCAGTGCTAGAGATCAGGGGAAGGCTGAAGCTTTCTTT.